This TCR beta chain originates from a study of T cells in narcolepsy. Whole-study results and caveats: Reportedly, autoreactive clonotypes were serially detected in patients' blood but not controls'.

This clone was observed once. The antigen is not known. CDR1 is SEHNR and CDR2 is FQNEAQ in the germline V gene (reference sequence). V lost 2 bases, J lost 7 bases, and 9 bases stayed unmatched. The CDR3 spans 15 residues. Sequenced by immunoSEQ multiplex PCR; TCRdb stores in-frame clones only, minus some. Among about 35,000 clones, approximately 80% were seen once, and the ten largest hold around 1%. Sequencing was done on a sample of memory (CD45RA-) CD4+ T cells from blood. The TCR sequence derives from a human donor in good health. The chain is built from TRBV7-9 and TRBJ2-7, with 9 bases identical to TRBD2. The CDR3 coding sequence is TGTGCCAGCAGCTTATTCCGGCGGGAGGGCCGTGAGCAGTACTTC. This codes for CASSLFRREGREQYF. The full variable domain, its missing parts supplied by reference TRBV7-9 and TRBJ2-7, is DTGVSQNPRHKITKRGQNVTFRCDPISEHNRLYWYRQTLGQGPEFLTYFQNEAQLEKSRLLSDRFSAERPKGSFSTLEIQRTEQGDSAMYLCASSLFRREGREQYFGPGTRLTVT.